Listed below are T cell receptor beta chains from one sample, sequenced in a study of neoadjuvant anti-PD-1 for oral cavity cancer. The data were produced by immunoSEQ multiplex PCR, yet TCRdb's version contains in-frame clones alone and is incomplete. The sample contains about 7,900 clones, 62% of which appear only once. Sequenced material: PBMCs, taken after nivolumab (anti-PD-1) treatment. These receptors all stem from a person aged 40 to 85 with oral cavity squamous cell carcinoma. CDR3s include the opening cysteine and the closing phenylalanine or tryptophan. A D gene is named only where the DNA matches it firmly. Clone size is stated in some rows and not others, as once, few, many or a class when expanded.

v_call,clone_size,d_call,j_call,cdr3_nt,cdr3_aa
TRBV4-2,few,-,TRBJ1-5,TGTGCCAGCAGCCAAGATGGGCAGGGTAATCAGCCCCAGCATTTT,CASSQDGQGNQPQHF
TRBV9,-,-,TRBJ2-1,TGTGCCAGCAGCGGCCCCCCCAGACCGGGGGGCGACCCCGGTGAGCAGTTCTTC,CASSGPPRPGGDPGEQFF
TRBV7-2,-,-,TRBJ2-5,TGTGCCAGCAGCTCTAGGTGGGGGCGTGAAGAGACCCAGTACTTC,CASSSRWGREETQYF
TRBV23-1,-,-,TRBJ1-5,TGCGCCAGCAGTCAATTTTATAGCAATCAGCCCCAGCATTTT,CASSQFYSNQPQHF
TRBV4-1,few,TRBD1,TRBJ1-2,TGCGCCAGCAGTCCGGGACAGGGGGCGGATGGCTACACCTTC,CASSPGQGADGYTF
TRBV14,-,-,TRBJ2-7,TGTGCCAGCGCGCGGGGTCCATCCGCCTACGAGCAGTACTTC,CASARGPSAYEQYF
TRBV7-2,-,-,TRBJ1-5,TGTGCCAGCAGCTCGCAGGGGAATCAGCCCCAGCATTTT,CASSSQGNQPQHF
TRBV19,-,-,TRBJ1-5,TGTGCCAGTAGTCAGCCCCAGCATTTT,CASSQPQHF
TRBV5-1,-,TRBD1,TRBJ2-1,TGCGCCAGCAGCTGGACAGGGGGCGCATACAATGAGCAGTTCTTC,CASSWTGGAYNEQFF
TRBV6-5,-,TRBD1,TRBJ2-3,TGTGCCAGCAGTTACTCACGGGACAGCGCTACGCAGTATTTT,CASSYSRDSATQYF
TRBV7-3,-,-,TRBJ1-2,TGTGCCAGCAGCTTAAACCCGGGAAATGATGGCTACACCTTC,CASSLNPGNDGYTF
TRBV9,-,TRBD1,TRBJ1-2,TGTGCCAGCAGCCCGGGACAGGGGAACTATGGCTACACCTTC,CASSPGQGNYGYTF
TRBV10-1,-,-,TRBJ2-3,TGCGCCAGCAGTGAAGAGTCCGGGTTGGATACGCAGTATTTT,CASSEESGLDTQYF
TRBV9,-,-,TRBJ1-1,TGTGCCAGCAGCGCCGGGACTTTGAACACTGAAGCTTTCTTT,CASSAGTLNTEAFF
TRBV27,-,TRBD2,TRBJ2-3,TGTGCCAGCAGTTTATGGGCCCGGACTAGCGGGGGGATAGGCACAGATACGCAGTATTTT,CASSLWARTSGGIGTDTQYF
TRBV4-3,-,TRBD1,TRBJ2-7,TGCGCCAGCAGCTTATCCGAAGGACAGGGGTTGTACGAGCAGTACTTC,CASSLSEGQGLYEQYF
TRBV6-1,-,TRBD1,TRBJ2-7,TGTGCCAGCAGTGGCTTTGATGAAGGACAGGTCGTTAACGAGCAGTACTTC,CASSGFDEGQVVNEQYF
TRBV5-6,-,TRBD2,TRBJ2-1,TGTGCCAGCAGCTTGGTGGCGGGGGGGCTCCTATTCAATGAGCAGTTCTTC,CASSLVAGGLLFNEQFF
TRBV5-1,-,TRBD2,TRBJ2-1,TGCGCCAGCAGCCTCCTCGGGGGCGGGGGGTCAAATGAGCAGTTCTTC,CASSLLGGGGSNEQFF
TRBV15,-,TRBD2,TRBJ2-3,TGTGCCACCAGGTTACTAGCGGGGGGTGCAGATACGCAGTATTTT,CATRLLAGGADTQYF
TRBV27,-,TRBD2,TRBJ2-1,TGTGCCAGCAGTTTATGGGCTAGCGGTTACAATGAGCAGTTCTTC,CASSLWASGYNEQFF
TRBV7-9,-,-,TRBJ1-3,TGTGCCAGCAGCTTCAGTGGGGGGGGACTAAACACCATATATTTT,CASSFSGGGLNTIYF
TRBV4-1,-,-,TRBJ1-2,TGCGCCAGCAGCCAAGATACTCCCAGGGCTGGCTACACCTTC,CASSQDTPRAGYTF
TRBV5-8,-,TRBD2,TRBJ2-3,TGTGCCAGCAGCTTCCCCCTAGCGGGGGACCGCACAGATACGCAGTATTTT,CASSFPLAGDRTDTQYF